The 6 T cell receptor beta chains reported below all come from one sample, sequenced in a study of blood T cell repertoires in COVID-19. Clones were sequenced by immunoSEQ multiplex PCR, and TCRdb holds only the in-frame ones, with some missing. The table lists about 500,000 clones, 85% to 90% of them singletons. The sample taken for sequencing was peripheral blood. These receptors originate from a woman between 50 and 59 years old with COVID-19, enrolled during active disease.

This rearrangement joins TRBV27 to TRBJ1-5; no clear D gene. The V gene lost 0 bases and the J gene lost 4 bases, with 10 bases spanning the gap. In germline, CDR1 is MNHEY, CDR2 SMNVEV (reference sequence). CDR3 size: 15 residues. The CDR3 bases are TGTGCCAGCAGTTTATCATGGCAGGCTAATCAGCCCCAGCATTTT. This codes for CASSLSWQANQPQHF.

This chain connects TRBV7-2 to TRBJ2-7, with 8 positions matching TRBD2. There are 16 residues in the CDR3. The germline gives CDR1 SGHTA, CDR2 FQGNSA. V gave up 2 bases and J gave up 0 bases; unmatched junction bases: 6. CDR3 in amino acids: CASSLSSGGSSYEQYF. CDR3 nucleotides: TGTGCCAGCAGCTTATCAAGCGGGGGCAGCTCCTACGAGCAGTACTTC.

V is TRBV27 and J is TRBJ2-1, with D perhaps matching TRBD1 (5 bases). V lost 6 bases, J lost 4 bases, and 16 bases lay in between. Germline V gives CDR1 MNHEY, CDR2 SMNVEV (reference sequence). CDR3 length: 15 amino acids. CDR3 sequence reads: CASSRLAQGYNEQFF. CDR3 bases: TGTGCCAGCAGCCGACTGGCGCAGGGATACAATGAGCAGTTCTTC.

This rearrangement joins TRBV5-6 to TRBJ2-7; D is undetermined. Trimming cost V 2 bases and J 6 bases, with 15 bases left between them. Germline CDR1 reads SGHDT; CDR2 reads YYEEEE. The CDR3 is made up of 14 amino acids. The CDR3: CASSFIPSPGEQYF. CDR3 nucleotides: TGTGCCAGCAGCTTTATACCCAGTCCGGGCGAGCAGTACTTC.

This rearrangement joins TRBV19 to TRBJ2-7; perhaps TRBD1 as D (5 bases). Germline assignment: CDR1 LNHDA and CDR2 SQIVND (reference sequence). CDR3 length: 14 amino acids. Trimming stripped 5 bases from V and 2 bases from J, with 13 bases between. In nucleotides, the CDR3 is TGTGCCAGTAGTTATCAGGGAACCACCTACGAGCAGTACTTC. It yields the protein CASSYQGTTYEQYF.

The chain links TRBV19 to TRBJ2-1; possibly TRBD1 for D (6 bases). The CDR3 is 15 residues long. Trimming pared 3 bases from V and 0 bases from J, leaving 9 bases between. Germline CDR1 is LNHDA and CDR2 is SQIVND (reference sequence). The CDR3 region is CASSIRTDSYNEQFF. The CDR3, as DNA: TGTGCCAGTAGTATCCGGACAGACTCCTACAATGAGCAGTTCTTC.